Listed here is a single T cell receptor beta chain. Using its own MiXCR run on the 5' RACE reads, TCRdb lists one record per CDR3 protein. The sample records approximately 65,000 distinct CDR3 sequences, around 13% being singletons. This sample stems from a study of early T cells in non-severe SARS-CoV-2 infection. On the study more broadly: With bulk RNA from unsorted whole blood as input, sequencing yielded unpaired chains.

Between the trimmed V and J ends, which lost 8 bases and 3 bases, there was a span of 14 bases. The CDR3 extends over 14 amino acids. Germline-derived CDR1 and CDR2 are MNHEY and SVGAGI. The origin of this receptor is an adult who was a healthcare worker with PCR-confirmed SARS-CoV-2 infection or an uninfected control (not recorded which). The sample consisted of whole blood. This chain joins TRBV6-5 and TRBJ1-5; D gene uncertain. CDR3 bases: TGTGCCAGCCGACCCGACGGCCCCAATCAGCCCCAGCATTTT. It translates to CASRPDGPNQPQHF.